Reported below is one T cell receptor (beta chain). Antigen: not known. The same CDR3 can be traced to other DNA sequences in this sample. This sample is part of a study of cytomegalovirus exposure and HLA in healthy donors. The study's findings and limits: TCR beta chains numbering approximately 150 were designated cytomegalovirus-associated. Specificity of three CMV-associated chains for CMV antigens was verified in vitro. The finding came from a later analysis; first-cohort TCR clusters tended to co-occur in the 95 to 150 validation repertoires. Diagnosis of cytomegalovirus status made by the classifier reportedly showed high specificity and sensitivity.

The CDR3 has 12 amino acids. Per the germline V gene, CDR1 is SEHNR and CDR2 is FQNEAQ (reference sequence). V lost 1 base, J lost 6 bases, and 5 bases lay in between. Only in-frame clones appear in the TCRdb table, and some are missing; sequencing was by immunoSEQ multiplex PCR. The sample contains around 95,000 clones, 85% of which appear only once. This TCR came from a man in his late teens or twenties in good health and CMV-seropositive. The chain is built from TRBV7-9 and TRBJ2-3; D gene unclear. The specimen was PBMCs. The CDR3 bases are TGTGCCAGCAGCTTAGGAGTGGATACGCAGTATTTT. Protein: CASSLGVDTQYF. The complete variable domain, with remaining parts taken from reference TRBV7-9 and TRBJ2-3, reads DTGVSQNPRHKITKRGQNVTFRCDPISEHNRLYWYRQTLGQGPEFLTYFQNEAQLEKSRLLSDRFSAERPKGSFSTLEIQRTEQGDSAMYLCASSLGVDTQYFGPGTRLTVL.